These 5 T cell receptor beta chains were all obtained from the same sample, sequenced in a study of blood T cell repertoires in COVID-19. Here immunoSEQ multiplex PCR was the method, and the copy in TCRdb shows in-frame clones only, minus some. In the table there are some 80,000 clones, 65% to 90% of which are singletons. The source material was peripheral blood. The source of these receptors is a human donor in a cohort sampled during active COVID-19.

The CDR3 DNA reads TGTGCCAGCAGCTTGCCATATCGGGGCAGTCGGGGGGCAGGGGAGACCCAGTACTTC. Translating it yields CASSLPYRGSRGAGETQYF. This chain links TRBV5-4 with TRBJ2-5, with D maybe TRBD2 (7 bases). From germline, CDR1 is SGHNT and CDR2 YYREEE (reference sequence). This CDR3 spans 19 amino acids. Deletions cut 1 base from V and 5 bases from J, with 27 bases between.

Here the CDR3 reads CASSSLSQQETQYF. Here the CDR3 DNA reads TGTGCCAGCAGCTCCCTTTCACAGCAAGAGACCCAGTACTTC. The chain recombines TRBV4-2 with TRBJ2-5; D gene uncertain. Germline values: CDR1 LGHNA, CDR2 YNFKEQ. V was trimmed by 5 bases and J by 2 bases, leaving 12 bases between them. The CDR3 runs 14 residues.

The V call is TRBV11-3, the J call TRBJ1-1; the D gene is possibly TRBD1 (5 bases). The CDR3 runs to 15 residues. Germline V lookup: CDR1 SGHNT, CDR2 YENEEA. The V end lost 6 bases, the J end lost 5 bases, and 19 bases lay between the germline ends. The CDR3 DNA sequence: TGTGCCAGCAGGCGGGGGGATTCGGAAGGGACTGAAGCTTTCTTT. Amino acids: CASRRGDSEGTEAFF.

The V call is TRBV4-2, the J call TRBJ1-4, with TRBD1 as a possible D gene (5 bases). Germline-derived CDR1 and CDR2 are LGHNA and YNFKEQ. Trimming left V 3 bases short and J 8 bases short, with 10 bases between. The CDR3 is 13 amino acids. The CDR3 DNA is TGTGCCAGCAGCCACCAGGGTGTGGAAAAACTGTTTTTT. It translates to CASSHQGVEKLFF.

The CDR3 DNA reads TGTGCCAGCAGCCCCTATTCGCAAGAGACCCAGTACTTC. It translates to CASSPYSQETQYF. The gene calls are TRBV4-2 and TRBJ2-5, with D unclear. V was trimmed by 4 bases and J by 2 bases, leaving 8 bases between them. Germline V CDR1 and CDR2: LGHNA, YNFKEQ. This CDR3 has 13 residues.